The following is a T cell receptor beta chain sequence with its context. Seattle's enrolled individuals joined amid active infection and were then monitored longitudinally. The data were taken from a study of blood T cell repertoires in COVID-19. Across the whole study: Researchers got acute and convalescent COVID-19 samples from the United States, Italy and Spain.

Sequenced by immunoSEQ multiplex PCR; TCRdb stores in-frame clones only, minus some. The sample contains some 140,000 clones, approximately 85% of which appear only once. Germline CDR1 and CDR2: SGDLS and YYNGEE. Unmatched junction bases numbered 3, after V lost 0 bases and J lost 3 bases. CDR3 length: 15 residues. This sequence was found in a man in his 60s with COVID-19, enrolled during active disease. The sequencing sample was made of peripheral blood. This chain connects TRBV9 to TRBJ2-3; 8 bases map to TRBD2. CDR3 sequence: CASSVDGGGTDTQYF. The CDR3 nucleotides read TGTGCCAGCAGCGTAGACGGCGGGGGGACAGATACGCAGTATTTT.